This T cell receptor (beta chain) appears in the sequencing data of a study of T cell responses to AZD1222 COVID-19 vaccine. Looking at the study overall: Pooled together were second doses at about 4 or about 12 weeks. Study results and limitations: Spike-specific TCR repertoires showed rising breadth and depth after two AZD1222 doses. Reportedly, nearly half the spike-specific TCRs target unmutated variant regions. Most donors were white British and more were female, and clonal diversity was possibly underestimated.

Clones were read by immunoSEQ multiplex PCR, and TCRdb kept only the in-frame ones, dropping some. The sample carries 100,000 to 150,000 clones, about 86% recorded once. Germline CDR1 and CDR2: SGHTA and FQGNSA. The CDR3 consists of 14 residues. J lost 4 bases, V lost 3 bases, and 5 bases had no gene match. In the case of this clone: What it recognizes is unknown.

Material: peripheral blood, obtained on day 0 of AZD1222 vaccination. This sequence was found in an adult in good health. The chain uses TRBV7-2 and TRBJ2-7, with 8 bases matching TRBD2. Here the CDR3 reads CASSFLAGNYEQYF. The CDR3 bases are TGTGCCAGCAGCTTTTTAGCGGGAAATTACGAGCAGTACTTC.